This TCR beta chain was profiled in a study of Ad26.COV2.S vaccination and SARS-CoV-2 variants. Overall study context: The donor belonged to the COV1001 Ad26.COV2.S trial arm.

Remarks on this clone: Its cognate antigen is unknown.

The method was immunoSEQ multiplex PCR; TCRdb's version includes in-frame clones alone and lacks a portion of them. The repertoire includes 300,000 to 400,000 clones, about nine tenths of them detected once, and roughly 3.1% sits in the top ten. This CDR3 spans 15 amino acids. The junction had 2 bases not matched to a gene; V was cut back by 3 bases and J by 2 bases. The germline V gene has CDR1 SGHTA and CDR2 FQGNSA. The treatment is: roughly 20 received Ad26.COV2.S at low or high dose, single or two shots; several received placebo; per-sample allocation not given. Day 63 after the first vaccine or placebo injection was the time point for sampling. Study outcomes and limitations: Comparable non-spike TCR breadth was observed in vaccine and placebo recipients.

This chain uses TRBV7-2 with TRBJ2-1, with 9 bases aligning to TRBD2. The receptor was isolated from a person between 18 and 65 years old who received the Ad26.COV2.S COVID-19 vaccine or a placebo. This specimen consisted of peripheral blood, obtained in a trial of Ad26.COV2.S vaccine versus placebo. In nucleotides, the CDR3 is TGTGCCAGCAGCTTTGTAGCGGGGGCCTACAATGAGCAGTTCTTC. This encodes CASSFVAGAYNEQFF.